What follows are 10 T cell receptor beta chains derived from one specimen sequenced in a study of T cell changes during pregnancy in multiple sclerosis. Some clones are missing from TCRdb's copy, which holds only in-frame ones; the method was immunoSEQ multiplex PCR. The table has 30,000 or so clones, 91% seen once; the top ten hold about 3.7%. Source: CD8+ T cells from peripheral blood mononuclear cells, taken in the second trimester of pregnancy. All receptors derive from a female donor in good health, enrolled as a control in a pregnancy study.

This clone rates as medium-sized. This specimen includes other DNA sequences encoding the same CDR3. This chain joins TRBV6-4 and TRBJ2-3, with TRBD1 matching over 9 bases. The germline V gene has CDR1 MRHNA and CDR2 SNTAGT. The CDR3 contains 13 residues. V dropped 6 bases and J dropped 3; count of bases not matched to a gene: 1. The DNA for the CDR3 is TGTGCCAGCAGCGGGACAGGGACAGATACGCAGTATTTT. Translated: CASSGTGTDTQYF.

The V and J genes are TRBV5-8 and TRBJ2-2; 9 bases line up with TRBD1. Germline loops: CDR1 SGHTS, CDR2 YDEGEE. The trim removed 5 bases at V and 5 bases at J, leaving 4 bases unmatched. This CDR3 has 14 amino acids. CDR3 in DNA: TGTGCCAGCAGTCTACAGGGGGCTACCGGGGAGCTGTTTTTT. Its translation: CASSLQGATGELFF.

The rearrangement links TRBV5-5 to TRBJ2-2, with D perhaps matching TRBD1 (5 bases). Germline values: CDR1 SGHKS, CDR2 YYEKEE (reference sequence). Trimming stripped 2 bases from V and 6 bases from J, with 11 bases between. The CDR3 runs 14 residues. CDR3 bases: TGTGCCAGCAGCTTAGTCAGGGATGCCGGGGAGCTGTTTTTT. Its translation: CASSLVRDAGELFF.

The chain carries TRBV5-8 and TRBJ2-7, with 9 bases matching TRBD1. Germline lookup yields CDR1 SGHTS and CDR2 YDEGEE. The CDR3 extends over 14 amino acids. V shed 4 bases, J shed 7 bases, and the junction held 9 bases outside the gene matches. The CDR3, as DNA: TGTGCCAGCAGCATCGGACAGGGGAAGAGAGAGCAGTACTTC. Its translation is CASSIGQGKREQYF.

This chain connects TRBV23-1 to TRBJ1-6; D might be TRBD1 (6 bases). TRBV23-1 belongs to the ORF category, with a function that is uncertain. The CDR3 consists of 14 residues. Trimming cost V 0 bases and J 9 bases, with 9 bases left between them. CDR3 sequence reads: CASSQSSGVSPLHF. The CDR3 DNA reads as TGCGCCAGCAGTCAATCGTCAGGGGTTTCACCCCTCCACTTT.

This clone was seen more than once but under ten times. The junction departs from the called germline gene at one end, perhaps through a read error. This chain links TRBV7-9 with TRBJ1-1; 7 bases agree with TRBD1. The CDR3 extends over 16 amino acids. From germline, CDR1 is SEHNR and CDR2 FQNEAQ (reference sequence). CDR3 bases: TGTGCCAGCAGCCCGCAGGGGGAGGAGTTGAATACTGAAGCTTTCTTT. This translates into CASSPQGEELNTEAFF.

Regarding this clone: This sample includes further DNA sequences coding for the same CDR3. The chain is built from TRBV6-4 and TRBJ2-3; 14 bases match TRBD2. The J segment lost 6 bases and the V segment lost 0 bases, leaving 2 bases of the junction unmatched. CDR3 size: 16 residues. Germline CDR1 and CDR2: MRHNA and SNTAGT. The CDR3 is CASSDSTSGGADTQYF. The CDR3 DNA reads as TGTGCCAGCAGTGACTCGACTAGCGGGGGGGCTGATACGCAGTATTTT.

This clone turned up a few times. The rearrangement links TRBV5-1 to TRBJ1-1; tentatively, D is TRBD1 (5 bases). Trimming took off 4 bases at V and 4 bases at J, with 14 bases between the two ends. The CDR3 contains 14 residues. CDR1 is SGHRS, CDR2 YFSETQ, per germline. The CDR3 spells CASSPGVLLTEAFF. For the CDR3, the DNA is TGCGCCAGCAGCCCGGGGGTCTTACTCACTGAAGCTTTCTTT.

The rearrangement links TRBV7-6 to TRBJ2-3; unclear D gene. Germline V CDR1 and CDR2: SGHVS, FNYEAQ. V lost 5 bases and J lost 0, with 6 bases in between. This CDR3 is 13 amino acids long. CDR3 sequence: CASSPLSTDTQYF. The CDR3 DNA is TGTGCCAGCAGCCCCCTCAGCACAGATACGCAGTATTTT.

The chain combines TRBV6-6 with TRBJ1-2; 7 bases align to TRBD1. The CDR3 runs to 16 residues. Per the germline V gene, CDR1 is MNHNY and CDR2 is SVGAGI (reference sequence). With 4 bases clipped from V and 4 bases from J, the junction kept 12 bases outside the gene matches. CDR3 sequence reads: CASSSPDRVFAYGYTF. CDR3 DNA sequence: TGTGCCAGCAGTTCTCCTGACAGGGTCTTCGCCTATGGCTACACCTTC.